This T cell receptor (beta chain) was found in a study of shared clonotypes between healthy human individuals. This CDR3 has 15 amino acids. J was trimmed by 0 bases and V by 4 bases; bases with no gene match: 4. Germline-derived CDR1 and CDR2 are SGHRS and YFSETQ. An assay was performed, and its level was deep. Some clones are missing from TCRdb's copy, which holds only in-frame ones; the method was immunoSEQ multiplex PCR. The sample includes under 650,000 clones, 95% to 97% of them seen just once. The sample was naive CD4+ T cells sorted from blood. Sample subset: CD45RA+ positively selected. This sequence originates from a woman aged 25 to 45 in good health. The rearrangement uses TRBV5-1 and TRBJ2-1; the match to TRBD1 covers 7 bases. In DNA form, the CDR3 reads TGCGCCAGCAGCCCACAGGGGAGCTCCTACAATGAGCAGTTCTTC. This sequence encodes CASSPQGSSYNEQFF.